Given below is one T cell receptor beta chain in context. Its antigen is currently unknown. Germline V gene lookup returns CDR1 SQVTM and CDR2 ANQGSEA. This CDR3 has 12 amino acids. The authors sequenced patients whose flow cytometry had shown CD8+CD57+ cell expansion. Everyone among the patients had severe acquired aplastic anemia. The study sampled blood from patients who had received no therapy. Profiling of TCR beta VDJ combinations and CDR3 sequences used genomic DNA as template. TCRdb reprocessed the reads via MiXCR and lists one record per CDR3 protein. The sample consists of approximately 180,000 distinct CDR3 sequences, roughly 43% of them appearing once. The record originates from a study of CD8+CD57+ T cells in acquired aplastic anemia. Points from the study as a whole: Comparison of patients with controls identified around 28 shared CD8+ CDR3 sequences. Patients and controls were not found to differ significantly in CD8+ Simpson's diversity.

Material for sequencing was sorted CD4+, CD8+, or CD8+CD57+ T cells (not recorded which) from PBMCs. The sequence was obtained from a human donor with aplastic anemia. This rearrangement joins TRBV29-1 to TRBJ2-7; D remains ambiguous. As DNA, the CDR3 is TGCATCGTAGGCAGGTGCTCCTACGAGCAGTACTTC. Its translation: CIVGRCSYEQYF.